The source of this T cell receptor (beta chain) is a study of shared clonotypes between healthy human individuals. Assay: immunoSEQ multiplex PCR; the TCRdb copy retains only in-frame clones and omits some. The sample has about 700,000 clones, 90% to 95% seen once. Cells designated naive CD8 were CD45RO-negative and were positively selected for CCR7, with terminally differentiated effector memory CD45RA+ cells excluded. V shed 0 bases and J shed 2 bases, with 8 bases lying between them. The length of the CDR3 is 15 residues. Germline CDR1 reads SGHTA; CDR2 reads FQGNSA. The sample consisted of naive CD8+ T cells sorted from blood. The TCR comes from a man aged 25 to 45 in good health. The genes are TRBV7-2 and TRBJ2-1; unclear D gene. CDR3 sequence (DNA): TGTGCCAGCAGCTTAGCTGACGGAACCTACAATGAGCAGTTCTTC. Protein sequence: CASSLADGTYNEQFF. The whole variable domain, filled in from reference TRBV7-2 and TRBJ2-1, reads GAGVSQSPSNKVTEKGKDVELRCDPISGHTALYWYRQSLGQGLEFLIYFQGNSAPDKSGLPSDRFSAERTGGSVSTLTIQRTQQEDSAVYLCASSLADGTYNEQFFGPGTRLTVL.